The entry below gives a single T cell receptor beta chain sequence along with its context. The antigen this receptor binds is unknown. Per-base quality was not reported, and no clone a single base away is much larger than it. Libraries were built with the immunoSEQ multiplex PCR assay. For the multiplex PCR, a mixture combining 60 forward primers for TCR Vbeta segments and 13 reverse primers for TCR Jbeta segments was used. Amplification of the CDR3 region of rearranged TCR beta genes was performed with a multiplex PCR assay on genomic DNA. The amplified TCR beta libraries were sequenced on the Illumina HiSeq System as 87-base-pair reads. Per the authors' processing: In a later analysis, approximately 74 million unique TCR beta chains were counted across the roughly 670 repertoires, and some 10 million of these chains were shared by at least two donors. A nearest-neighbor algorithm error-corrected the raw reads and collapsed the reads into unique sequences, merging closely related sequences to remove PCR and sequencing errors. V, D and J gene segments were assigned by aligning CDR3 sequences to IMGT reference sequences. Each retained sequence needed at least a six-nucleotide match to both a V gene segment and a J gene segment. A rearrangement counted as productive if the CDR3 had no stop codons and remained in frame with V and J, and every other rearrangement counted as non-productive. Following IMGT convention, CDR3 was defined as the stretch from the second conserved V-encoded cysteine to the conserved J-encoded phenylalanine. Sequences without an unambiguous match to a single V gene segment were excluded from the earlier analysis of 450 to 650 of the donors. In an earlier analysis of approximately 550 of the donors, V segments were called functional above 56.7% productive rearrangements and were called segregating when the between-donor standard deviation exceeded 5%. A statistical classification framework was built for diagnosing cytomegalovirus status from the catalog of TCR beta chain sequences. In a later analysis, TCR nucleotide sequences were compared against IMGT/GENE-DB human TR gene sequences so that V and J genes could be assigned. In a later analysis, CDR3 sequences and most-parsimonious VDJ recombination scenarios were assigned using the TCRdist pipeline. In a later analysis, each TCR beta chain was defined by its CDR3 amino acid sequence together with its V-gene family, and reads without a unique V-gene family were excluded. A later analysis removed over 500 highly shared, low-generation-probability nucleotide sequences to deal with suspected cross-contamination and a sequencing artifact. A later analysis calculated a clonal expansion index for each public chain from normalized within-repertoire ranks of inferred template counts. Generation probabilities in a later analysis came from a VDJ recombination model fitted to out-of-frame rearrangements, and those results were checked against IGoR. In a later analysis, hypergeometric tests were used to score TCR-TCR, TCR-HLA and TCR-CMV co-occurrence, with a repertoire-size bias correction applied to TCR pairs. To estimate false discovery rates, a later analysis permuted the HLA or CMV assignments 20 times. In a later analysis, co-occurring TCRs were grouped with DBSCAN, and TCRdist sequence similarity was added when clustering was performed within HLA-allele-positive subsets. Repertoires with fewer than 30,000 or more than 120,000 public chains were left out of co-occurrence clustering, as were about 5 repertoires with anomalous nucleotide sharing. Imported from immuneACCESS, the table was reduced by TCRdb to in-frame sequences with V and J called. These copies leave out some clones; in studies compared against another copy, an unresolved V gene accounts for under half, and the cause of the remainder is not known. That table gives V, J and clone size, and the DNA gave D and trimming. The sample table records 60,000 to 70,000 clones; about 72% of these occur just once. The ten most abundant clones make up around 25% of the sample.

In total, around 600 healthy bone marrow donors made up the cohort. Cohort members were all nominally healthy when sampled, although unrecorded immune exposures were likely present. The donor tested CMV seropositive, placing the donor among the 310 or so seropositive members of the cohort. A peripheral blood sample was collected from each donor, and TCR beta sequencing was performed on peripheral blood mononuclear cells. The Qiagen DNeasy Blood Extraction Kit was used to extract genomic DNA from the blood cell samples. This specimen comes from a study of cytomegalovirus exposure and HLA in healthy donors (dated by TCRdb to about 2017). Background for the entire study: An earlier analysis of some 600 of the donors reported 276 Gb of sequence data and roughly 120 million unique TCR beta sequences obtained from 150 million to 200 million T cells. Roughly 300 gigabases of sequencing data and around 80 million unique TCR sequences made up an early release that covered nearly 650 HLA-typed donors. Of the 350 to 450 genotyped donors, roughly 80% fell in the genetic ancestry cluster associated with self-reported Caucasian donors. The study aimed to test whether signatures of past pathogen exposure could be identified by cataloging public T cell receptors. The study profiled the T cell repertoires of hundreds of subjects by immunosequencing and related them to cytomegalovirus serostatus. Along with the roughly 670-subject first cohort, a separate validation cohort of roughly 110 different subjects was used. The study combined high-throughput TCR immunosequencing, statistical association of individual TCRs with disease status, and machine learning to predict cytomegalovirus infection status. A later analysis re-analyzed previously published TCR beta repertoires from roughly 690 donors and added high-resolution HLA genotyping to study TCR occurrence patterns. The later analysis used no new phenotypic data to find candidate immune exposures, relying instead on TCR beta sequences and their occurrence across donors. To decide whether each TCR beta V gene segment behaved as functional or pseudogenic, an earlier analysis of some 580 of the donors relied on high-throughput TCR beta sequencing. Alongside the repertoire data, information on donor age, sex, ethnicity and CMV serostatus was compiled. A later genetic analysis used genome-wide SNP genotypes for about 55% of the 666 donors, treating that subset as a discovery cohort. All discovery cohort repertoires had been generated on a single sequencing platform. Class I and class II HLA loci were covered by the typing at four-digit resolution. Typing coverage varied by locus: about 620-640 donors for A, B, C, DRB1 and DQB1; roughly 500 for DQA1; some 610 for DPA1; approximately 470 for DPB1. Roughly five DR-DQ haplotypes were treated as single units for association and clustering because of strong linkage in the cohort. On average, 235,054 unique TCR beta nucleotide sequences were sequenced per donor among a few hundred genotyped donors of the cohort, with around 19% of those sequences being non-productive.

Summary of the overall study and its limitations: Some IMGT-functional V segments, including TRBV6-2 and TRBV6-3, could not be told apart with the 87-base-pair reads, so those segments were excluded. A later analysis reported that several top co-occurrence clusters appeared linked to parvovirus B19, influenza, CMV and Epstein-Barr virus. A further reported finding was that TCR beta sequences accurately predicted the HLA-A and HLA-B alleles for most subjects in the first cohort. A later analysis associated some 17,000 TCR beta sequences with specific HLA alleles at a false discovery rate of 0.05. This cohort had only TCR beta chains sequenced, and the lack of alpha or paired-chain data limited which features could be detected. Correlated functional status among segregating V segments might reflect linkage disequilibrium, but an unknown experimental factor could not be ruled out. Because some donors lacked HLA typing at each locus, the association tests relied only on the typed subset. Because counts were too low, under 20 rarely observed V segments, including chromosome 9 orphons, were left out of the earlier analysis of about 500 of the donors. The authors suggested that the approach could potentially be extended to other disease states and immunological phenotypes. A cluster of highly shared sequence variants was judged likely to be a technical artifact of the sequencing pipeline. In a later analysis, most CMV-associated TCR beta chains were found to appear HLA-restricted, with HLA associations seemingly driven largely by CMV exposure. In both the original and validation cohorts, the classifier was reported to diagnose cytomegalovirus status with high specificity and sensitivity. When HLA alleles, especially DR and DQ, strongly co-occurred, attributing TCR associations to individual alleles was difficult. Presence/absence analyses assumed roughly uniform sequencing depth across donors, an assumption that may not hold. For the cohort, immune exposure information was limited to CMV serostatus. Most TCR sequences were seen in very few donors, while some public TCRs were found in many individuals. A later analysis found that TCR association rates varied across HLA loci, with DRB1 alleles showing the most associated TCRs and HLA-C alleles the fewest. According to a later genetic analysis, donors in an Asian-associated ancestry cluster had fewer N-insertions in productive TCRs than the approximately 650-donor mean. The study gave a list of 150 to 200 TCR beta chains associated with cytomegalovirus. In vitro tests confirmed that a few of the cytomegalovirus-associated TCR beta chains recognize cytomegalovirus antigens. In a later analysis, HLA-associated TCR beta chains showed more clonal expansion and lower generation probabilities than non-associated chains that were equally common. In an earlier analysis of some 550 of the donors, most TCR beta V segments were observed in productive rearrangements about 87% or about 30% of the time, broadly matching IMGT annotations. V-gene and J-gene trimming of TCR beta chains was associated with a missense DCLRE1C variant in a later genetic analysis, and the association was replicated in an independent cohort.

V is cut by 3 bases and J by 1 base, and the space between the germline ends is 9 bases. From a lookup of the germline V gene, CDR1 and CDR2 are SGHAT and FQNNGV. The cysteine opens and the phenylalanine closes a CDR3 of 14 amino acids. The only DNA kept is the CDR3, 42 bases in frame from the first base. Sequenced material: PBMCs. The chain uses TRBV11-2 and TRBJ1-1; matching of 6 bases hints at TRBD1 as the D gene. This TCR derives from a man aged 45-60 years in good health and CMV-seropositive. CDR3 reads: CASSFLQGNTEAFF. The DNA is TGTGCCAGCAGCTTCTTACAGGGGAACACTGAAGCTTTCTTT. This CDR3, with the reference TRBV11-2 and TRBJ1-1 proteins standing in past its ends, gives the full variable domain EAGVAQSPRYKIIEKRQSVAFWCNPISGHATLYWYQQILGQGPKLLIQFQNNGVVDDSQLPKDRFSAERLKGVDSTLKIQPAKLEDSAVYLCASSFLQGNTEAFFGQGTRLTVV.